A single sample is the source of the 26 T cell receptor beta chains below, sequenced in a study of T cell repertoires in cytomegalovirus infection. No antigen is known for these receptors. TCRdb independently ran MiXCR on the reads; one entry per CDR3 protein. The table includes just over 450,000 distinct CDR3 sequences, approximately 46% detected once. Specimen: cultured PBMCs, collected from culture after CMV antigen stimulation. These receptors all stem from a human donor in good health (CMV status not recorded). Some clones in this sample may be carry-over from other donors' samples.

The CDR3 DNA is TGCAGTGCAGGACCGGTTGGTAATAGCAATCAGCCCCAGCATTTT. Translation: CSAGPVGNSNQPQHF. This chain joins TRBV20-1 and TRBJ1-5; unclear D gene. The V end lost 6 bases, the J end lost 0 bases, and 15 bases lay between the germline ends. The CDR3 consists of 15 residues. Germline CDR1 reads DFQATT; CDR2 reads SNEGSKA (reference sequence).

This clonotype was seen more than once but under ten times. The chain joins TRBV7-2 to TRBJ1-5; 8 bases line up with TRBD1. Trimming at V came to 2 bases and at J to 5 bases, leaving 11 bases not matched to a gene. The CDR3 extends over 17 amino acids. In germline, CDR1 is SGHTA, CDR2 FQGNSA. For the CDR3, the DNA is TGTGCCAGCAGCTTACGCAGGGGGCCCACCGTCGATCAGCCCCAGCATTTT. Its protein product is CASSLRRGPTVDQPQHF.

V usage is TRBV7-6 and J usage is TRBJ2-3; 12 nucleotides line up with TRBD2. V lost 5 bases to trimming and J lost 4 bases; unmatched junction nucleotides: 7. Germline-derived CDR1 and CDR2 are SGHVS and FNYEAQ. This CDR3 has 16 amino acids. The CDR3 loop is CASSPDGTSGPDTQYF. CDR3 bases: TGTGCCAGCAGCCCGGACGGGACTAGCGGGCCAGATACGCAGTATTTT.

This clonotype is a singleton in its sample. V usage is TRBV18 and J usage is TRBJ2-4, with a weak D call TRBD2 (5 bases). V gave up 3 bases and J gave up 6 bases, with 15 bases separating them. CDR3 length equals 15 residues. From germline, CDR1 is KGHSH and CDR2 LQKENI. For the CDR3, the DNA is TGTGCCAGCTCACCGGTACTAGACTCCGTAAACATTCAGTACTTC. This codes for CASSPVLDSVNIQYF.

This clonotype has just a few counts. The chain links TRBV4-3 to TRBJ2-1, with D perhaps TRBD2 (5 bases). The CDR3 loop spans 14 amino acids. Trimming stripped 6 bases from V and 5 bases from J, with 14 bases between. Germline assignment: CDR1 LGHNA and CDR2 YSLEER. CDR3 DNA: TGCGCCAGCAGTAGGTTGGGGAGTGACAATGAGCAGTTCTTC. It codes for CASSRLGSDNEQFF.

The chain joins TRBV10-3 to TRBJ2-6; D gene ambiguous. The CDR3 sequence is 11 residues long. V lost 6 bases, J lost 12 bases, and 9 bases lay in between. Germline loops: CDR1 ENHRY, CDR2 SYGVKD. The DNA of the CDR3 is TGTGCCATCAGCCCCTCTGGCGTCCTGACTTTC. This codes for CAISPSGVLTF.

The chain recombines TRBV7-9 with TRBJ2-5; weak D call: TRBD1 (5 bases). The CDR3 extends over 14 amino acids. Trimming pared 5 bases from V and 5 bases from J, leaving 15 bases between. CDR1 SEHNR and CDR2 FQNEAQ come from the germline V gene (reference sequence). The CDR3 sequence is CASSESRAMETQYF. The CDR3, as DNA: TGTGCCAGCAGCGAATCCAGGGCTATGGAGACCCAGTACTTC.

CDR3 DNA sequence: TGTGCCAGCGGAAACAGGGATAACTATGGCTACACCTTC. This gives the protein CASGNRDNYGYTF. The V gene is TRBV28, the J gene TRBJ1-2, with D perhaps TRBD1 (6 bases). The V end was cut by 8 bases, the J end by 1 base, with 11 bases between. The CDR3 runs to 13 residues. Germline V gene sequence: CDR1 MDHEN, CDR2 SYDVKM.

The CDR3 reads CASSLGASRSYEQYF. The DNA for the CDR3 is TGTGCCAGCAGCCTTGGGGCTAGCCGGTCCTACGAGCAGTACTTC. J is TRBJ2-7 and V is TRBV11-2; D possibly uses TRBD1 or TRBD2 (5 bases each). The CDR3 has 15 amino acids. V was cut by 5 bases and J by 1 base, with 15 bases left in between. The V gene's germline CDR1 is SGHAT and CDR2 FQNNGV.

The J gene is TRBJ2-1, the V gene TRBV7-6; 14 bases are a match to TRBD2. The V gene end was trimmed by 5 bases and the J gene end by 6 bases; junction bases not matched to a gene: 3. This CDR3 comprises 15 residues. Germline V gene lookup returns CDR1 SGHVS and CDR2 FNYEAQ. The chain's CDR3 is CASSRLAGGRNEQFF. In DNA, the CDR3 is TGTGCCAGCAGCCGACTAGCGGGGGGGCGCAATGAGCAGTTCTTC. Full variable domain (outside the CDR3, taken from reference TRBV7-6 and TRBJ2-1): GAGVSQSPRYKVTKRGQDVALRCDPISGHVSLYWYRQALGQGPEFLTYFNYEAQQDKSGLPNDRFSAERPEGSISTLTIQRTEQRDSAMYRCASSRLAGGRNEQFFGPGTRLTVL.

For the CDR3, the DNA is TGCAGCGTGGGGGGGTTTTGGGAGATTAGAACAGATACGCAGTATTTT. Amino acids: CSVGGFWEIRTDTQYF. This rearrangement joins TRBV29-1 to TRBJ2-3; 7 positions match TRBD2. CDR3 size: 16 residues. In germline, CDR1 is SQVTM, CDR2 ANQGSEA. V trimming: 6 bases; J trimming: 3 bases; junction bases outside the gene matches: 15.

A note on this clonotype: The junction and the germline gene differ at one end; a read error may be behind it. This sequence joins TRBV6-6 and TRBJ2-1, with TRBD2 as a possible D gene (6 bases). Germline V CDR1 and CDR2: MNHNY, SVGAGI (reference sequence). This CDR3 spans 10 amino acids. CDR3 amino acids: CASSRDVAVF. The CDR3 bases are TGTGCCAGCAGTAGGGATGTAGCGGTCTTC.

This clonotype was detected once. The chain couples TRBV7-2 to TRBJ1-1, with 8 bases aligning to TRBD1. V shed 5 bases, J shed 0 bases, and the junction held 8 bases outside the gene matches. The CDR3 is made up of 16 amino acids. Germline-derived CDR1 and CDR2 are SGHTA and FQGNSA. As DNA, the CDR3 is TGTGCCAGCAGCGGACGGACAGGGCTTATGAACACTGAAGCTTTCTTT. Translated: CASSGRTGLMNTEAFF. Variable domain in full (rest from reference TRBV7-2 and TRBJ1-1): GAGVSQSPSNKVTEKGKDVELRCDPISGHTALYWYRQSLGQGLEFLIYFQGNSAPDKSGLPSDRFSAERTGGSVSTLTIQRTQQEDSAVYLCASSGRTGLMNTEAFFGQGTRLTVV.

The rearrangement links TRBV5-1 to TRBJ2-7; 9 nucleotides align to TRBD1. CDR1 and CDR2 from the germline V gene are SGHRS and YFSETQ. J lost 0 bases, V lost 4 bases, and 2 bases had no gene match. The length of the CDR3 is 14 residues. The CDR3 nucleotides are TGCGCCAGCAGCGTGACAGGGGGCTCCTACGAGCAGTACTTC. Its protein is CASSVTGGSYEQYF.

V usage is TRBV11-2 and J usage is TRBJ1-6, with a weak D call TRBD1 (5 bases). Germline CDR1 and CDR2: SGHAT and FQNNGV. Trimming pared 5 bases from V and 7 bases from J, leaving 9 bases between. The CDR3 extends over 13 amino acids. The CDR3 sequence is CASSRSGNSPLHF. DNA of the CDR3: TGTGCCAGCAGCCGATCAGGGAATTCACCCCTCCACTTT.

This clonotype was seen a single time. The chain joins TRBV28 to TRBJ1-1, with D possibly being TRBD1 (5 bases). The CDR3 has 14 amino acids. V lost 3 bases and J 6 bases, leaving 14 bases between the germline ends. Per germline, CDR1 MDHEN and CDR2 SYDVKM. CDR3 in amino acids: CASSLVRVSAEAFF. The CDR3 DNA reads as TGTGCCAGCAGTTTGGTCAGGGTGAGCGCTGAAGCTTTCTTT.

This rearrangement joins TRBV19 to TRBJ1-1; no reliable D call. The CDR3 contains 11 residues. Trimming stripped 3 bases from V and 4 bases from J, with 3 bases between. The germline V gene encodes CDR1 LNHDA and CDR2 SQIVND (reference sequence). The CDR3, as DNA: TGTGCCAGTAGTATTGCCACTGAAGCTTTCTTT. It codes for CASSIATEAFF.

J is TRBJ2-5 and V is TRBV7-9; possibly TRBD1 or TRBD2 for D (5 bases each). From germline, CDR1 is SEHNR and CDR2 FQNEAQ (reference sequence). V was cut by 5 bases and J by 4 bases, with 11 bases left in between. CDR3 size: 13 residues. The CDR3 loop reads CASSELGAETQYF. In nucleotides, the CDR3 is TGTGCCAGCAGCGAACTCGGGGCAGAGACCCAGTACTTC.

The chain recombines TRBV10-3 with TRBJ2-3; possibly TRBD1 for D (5 bases). Germline values: CDR1 ENHRY, CDR2 SYGVKD. Trimming shortened V by 6 bases and J by 2 bases, and 15 bases separated the two germline ends. The CDR3 spans 15 residues. The CDR3 spells CAIRATDSNTDTQYF. The DNA of the CDR3 is TGTGCCATCAGGGCGACAGACTCAAACACAGATACGCAGTATTTT.

This clonotype turned up a few times. V usage is TRBV10-3 and J usage is TRBJ2-7; 7 bases are shared with TRBD1. In germline, CDR1 is ENHRY, CDR2 SYGVKD. The CDR3 extends over 13 amino acids. J lost 5 bases, V lost 6 bases, and 7 bases had no gene match. CDR3 coding DNA: TGTGCCATCAGAGAGACAGGGTGGGACGAGCAGTACTTC. Protein sequence: CAIRETGWDEQYF.

The CDR3 bases are TGTGCCACCTCGGACGGAATCGGAAACACCATATATTTT. Translating gives CATSDGIGNTIYF. The chain employs TRBV6-5 and TRBJ1-3; D is unclear. The CDR3 has 13 residues. Germline-derived CDR1 and CDR2 are MNHEY and SVGAGI. V was pared by 10 bases and J by 4 bases, with 14 bases between.

The rearrangement uses TRBV5-6 and TRBJ1-2; TRBD1 might be the D (5 bases). Germline values: CDR1 SGHDT, CDR2 YYEEEE. V was pared by 0 bases and J by 3 bases, with 9 bases between. The CDR3 sequence is 14 residues long. DNA for the CDR3: TGTGCCAGCAGCTTGGGCAGGGAGGACTATGGCTACACCTTC. The encoded protein is CASSLGREDYGYTF.

This chain links TRBV6-2 or TRBV6-3 with TRBJ2-3; unclear D gene. Germline V lookup: CDR1 MNHEY, CDR2 SVGEGT. The CDR3 has 12 residues. V dropped 8 bases and J dropped 6 bases, with 12 bases sitting between them. CDR3: CASANRPDTQYF. The DNA for the CDR3 is TGTGCCAGCGCCAATCGTCCGGATACGCAGTATTTT.

Only a few counts were recorded for this clonotype. The rearrangement uses TRBV5-4 and TRBJ2-5; no firm D call. Germline V CDR1 and CDR2: SGHNT, YYREEE (reference sequence). The CDR3 covers 15 residues. The V gene lost 4 bases and the J gene lost 2 bases, with 15 bases spanning the gap. CDR3 in amino acids: CASSPSTPVQETQYF. In DNA, the CDR3 is TGTGCCAGCAGCCCCAGTACCCCCGTTCAAGAGACCCAGTACTTC.

The V and J genes are TRBV7-9 and TRBJ2-7; 8 bases line up with TRBD2. With V trimmed by 4 bases and J by 0 bases, 8 bases remained unmatched. This CDR3 has 16 residues. In germline, CDR1 is SEHNR, CDR2 FQNEAQ (reference sequence). CDR3: CASSWNQRGGSYEQYF. The CDR3 nucleotides read TGTGCCAGCAGCTGGAATCAACGGGGGGGCTCCTACGAGCAGTACTTC.

The table lists this clonotype with a few counts. The rearrangement links TRBV6-6 to TRBJ2-5; D gene unclear. Germline CDR1 reads MNHNY; CDR2 reads SVGAGI (reference sequence). V was pared by 0 bases and J by 7 bases, with 12 bases between. The CDR3 is 14 amino acids. CDR3 DNA: TGTGCCAGCAGTTACTCGGCCCCCTTGGGGACCCAGTACTTC. Translated: CASSYSAPLGTQYF.